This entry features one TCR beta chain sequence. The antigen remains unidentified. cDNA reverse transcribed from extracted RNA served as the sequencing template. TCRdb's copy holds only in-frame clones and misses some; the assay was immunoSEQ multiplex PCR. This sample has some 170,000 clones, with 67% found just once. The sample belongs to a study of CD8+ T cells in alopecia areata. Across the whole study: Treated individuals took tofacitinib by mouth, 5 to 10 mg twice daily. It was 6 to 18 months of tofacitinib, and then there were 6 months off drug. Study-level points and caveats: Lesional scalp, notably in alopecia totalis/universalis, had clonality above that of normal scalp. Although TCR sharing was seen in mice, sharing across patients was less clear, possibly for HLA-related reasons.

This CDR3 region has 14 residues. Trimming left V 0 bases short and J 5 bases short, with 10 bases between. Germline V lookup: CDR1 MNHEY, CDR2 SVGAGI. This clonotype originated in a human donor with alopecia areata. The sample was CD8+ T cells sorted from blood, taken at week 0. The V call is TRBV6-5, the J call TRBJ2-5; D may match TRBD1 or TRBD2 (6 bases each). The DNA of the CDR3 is TGTGCCAGCAGTTACTCGGGGGGCCGGGAGACCCAGTACTTC. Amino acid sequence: CASSYSGGRETQYF.